The sequence of this T cell receptor beta chain was determined in a study of Ad26.COV2.S vaccination and SARS-CoV-2 variants. The wider study: Donor got 5x10^10 or 1x10^11 viral particles of Ad26.COV2.S.

After removal of 1 base from V and 9 bases from J, the junction contained 9 bases not matched to a gene. The CDR3 extends over 16 amino acids. In germline, CDR1 is SGHTA, CDR2 FQGNSA. Treatment in this sample: around 19 received Ad26.COV2.S at low or high dose, single or two shots; roughly 5 received placebo; per-sample allocation not given. The samples were gathered on day 63 after the first injection of vaccine or placebo. Here immunoSEQ multiplex PCR was the method, and the copy in TCRdb shows in-frame clones only, minus some. The sample has about 350,000 clones; around 88% are singletons. This clone occurred a few times.

Sequencing was performed on peripheral blood, taken in a trial of Ad26.COV2.S vaccine versus placebo. This chain links TRBV7-2 with TRBJ1-2, with TRBD1 matching over 12 bases. This clonotype was sampled from a person between 18 and 60 years old who received the Ad26.COV2.S COVID-19 vaccine or a placebo. The CDR3 sequence: CASSLEPPGQGARYTF. In nucleotides, the CDR3 is TGTGCCAGCAGCTTAGAGCCTCCGGGACAGGGGGCTCGCTACACCTTC. Filled out from reference TRBV7-2 and TRBJ1-2, the complete variable domain reads GAGVSQSPSNKVTEKGKDVELRCDPISGHTALYWYRQSLGQGLEFLIYFQGNSAPDKSGLPSDRFSAERTGGSVSTLTIQRTQQEDSAVYLCASSLEPPGQGARYTFGSGTRLTVV.